This T cell receptor beta chain was sequenced for a study of identical twins (TCRdb year 2016). Looking at the study overall: TCR alpha and beta repertoires from monozygotic twins, unrelated adults of various ages and cord blood were deep-sequenced to test whether fetal clonotypes persist. To rule out contamination, the twin experiments were replicated at different times with different library preparation protocols.

Only healthy Caucasian donors were included. The twin cohort comprised three pairs of female monozygotic twins, all aged roughly 18 to 30 years. Positive isolation kits from Invitrogen were used to isolate the CD4+ and CD8+ T cell populations. Receptor libraries were prepared by 5' RACE. The sequencer listed for this sample is Illumina HiSeq 2000. Template switching added a universal primer binding site, and the final cDNA carried a unique molecular identifier that allowed TCR cDNA molecules to be counted accurately. Specific primers in the conserved constant-segment region were used to synthesize first-strand cDNA for TCR alpha and beta chains. Each cDNA library was double barcoded, with a SMART-Mk sample barcode plus Illumina barcodes, to control for contamination. TruSeq adapter sequences along with Illumina sample barcodes were introduced in two successive PCR steps. The TCR alpha and beta cDNA libraries were sequenced on the Illumina HiSeq platform using custom primers. Turning to the authors' computational methods: MiGEC was used to process raw reads and extract unique molecular identifiers, and MiXCR was used to find CDR3 positions. For each individual, recombination models were inferred using an EM algorithm with the repgenHMM and IGoR tools. The analysis of shared clonotypes was done with the tcR package in R, with sharing normalized by the product of cloneset sizes. To study raw recombination without the effects of thymic and clonal selection, out-of-frame nonproductive sequences were analyzed. The public reads were reanalyzed by TCRdb: fastp trimming at Q25, MiXCR alignment, in-frame beta chains only. Rows are unified per CDR3 protein, each entry keeping the most common DNA and genes. The V and J calls, along with clone size, are taken from TCRdb and not from the paper's own processing. Here the sample has a few hundred thousand distinct CDR3 sequences; roughly 15% occur a single time. The top ten constitute 0.44% of the sample.

CDR1 and CDR2 are drawn from the germline V gene: SGHDN, FVKESK. Inclusive of the bounding cysteine and phenylalanine, the CDR3 is 14 residues long. The entry retains the CDR3 DNA only, 42 bases that are in frame from base 1. V loses 1 base, J loses 5 bases, and the germline ends lie 12 bases apart. This clonotype turned up a few times. The antigen it recognizes is unknown. One base away there is no much larger clone; base qualities are not given. Points the paper makes about the study in general: In monozygotic twins, out-of-frame TCR alpha sharing was systematically underestimated by recombination models, although the models agreed with sharing between unrelated individuals. Because the same donors could not be followed over many years, the conclusions relied on cross-sectional statistical analysis. Compared with coincidental sharing between unrelated individuals, out-of-frame TCR alpha sequences shared between twins had an excess of sequences with low generation probability. Abundant cord blood beta clonotypes had fewer insertions, young adult naive repertoires showed a similar but weaker trend, and memory repertoires showed no such trend. Excess twin sharing in beta out-of-frame sequences was weaker because fewer shared sequences lowered the signal-to-noise ratio. Invariant T cells such as MAIT and iNKT could partly confound zero-insertion analyses, though diverse VJ usage argued against this for most clonotypes.

In addition, the sample was reused for a study of yellow fever vaccine responses in identical twins. That second publication adds: The authors reported that the T cell response to vaccination in identical twins appeared partly convergent and partly personalized. In identical twins, the study followed T cell clones that responded to the vaccine with precision.

The receptor comes from a young woman in good health. The chain links TRBV14 with TRBJ2-7; no confident D gene assignment can be made. The sample was CD4+ T cells sorted from blood. The encoded CDR3 is CASSQGASHHEQYF. Here is the DNA: TGTGCCAGCAGCCAAGGTGCTAGTCACCACGAGCAGTACTTC.